This T cell receptor beta chain was sequenced during a study of T cell responses to AZD1222 COVID-19 vaccine. With 3 bases removed from V and 3 bases from J, the gap between germline ends came to 9 bases. The germline V gene encodes CDR1 SNHLY and CDR2 FYNNEI. The CDR3 has 14 residues. Clones were sequenced by immunoSEQ multiplex PCR, and TCRdb holds only the in-frame ones, with some missing. The repertoire holds over 85,000 clones, around 85% seen once, with around 4.6% in the top ten. Sample: peripheral blood, taken on day 0 of AZD1222 vaccination. The receptor was derived from an adult in good health. This chain joins TRBV2 and TRBJ1-5, with D hard to call. CDR3: CASSERRNNQPQHF. The DNA for the CDR3 is TGTGCCAGCAGTGAGCGACGGAACAATCAGCCCCAGCATTTT.